The rows below give T cell receptor beta chains drawn from one sample of a study of cytomegalovirus exposure and HLA in healthy donors. Sequencing used immunoSEQ multiplex PCR; TCRdb keeps in-frame clones, though not all of them. The table records approximately 170,000 clones, roughly 76% of them present only once. What was sequenced was PBMCs. Receptors originate from a human donor in good health. The CDR3 runs from the conserved cysteine through the conserved F or W. Fields, in order: J gene, D gene, V gene, clone size, CDR3 DNA, CDR3 protein. D genes are given only for firm matches. Part of the rows lack a size; the others show once, few, many or a class for expanded clones.

J: TRBJ2-3
D: TRBD2
V: TRBV7-2
size: NA
DNA: TGTGCCAGCAGCTCCTCAAGCGGGGGGGCCCTAGATACGCAGTATTTT
CDR3: CASSSSSGGALDTQYF

J: TRBJ1-4
D: NA
V: TRBV4-3
size: NA
DNA: TGCGCCAGCAGCCAAGGGCTTGGGGGCTCCAGTGAAAAACTGTTTTTT
CDR3: CASSQGLGGSSEKLFF

J: TRBJ1-6
D: NA
V: TRBV6-5
size: NA
DNA: TGTGCCAGCAGTTACTCCAAAACAGAGAGTTCACCCCTCCACTTT
CDR3: CASSYSKTESSPLHF

J: TRBJ1-2
D: TRBD1
V: TRBV7-9
size: NA
DNA: TGTGCCAGCAGCTCCGACCGGGGACAGGGTTACGGCTACACCTTC
CDR3: CASSSDRGQGYGYTF

J: TRBJ2-1
D: TRBD2
V: TRBV9
size: NA
DNA: TGTGCCAGCAGCGTAGCGGCTAGCGGGGGCAATGAGCAGTTCTTC
CDR3: CASSVAASGGNEQFF

J: TRBJ2-3
D: TRBD2
V: TRBV27
size: NA
DNA: TGTGCCAGCAGTTTAGTCAAGACTAGCGGGGGTGCGCAGTATTTT
CDR3: CASSLVKTSGGAQYF

J: TRBJ2-3
D: TRBD2
V: TRBV5-1
size: NA
DNA: TGCGCCAGCAGCTTCCTAGCGGGGGAGGCTACGCAGTATTTT
CDR3: CASSFLAGEATQYF

J: TRBJ1-4
D: TRBD1
V: TRBV6-4
size: NA
DNA: TGTGCCAGCAGACCAAAGGGGGCGCCTAATGAAAAACTGTTTTTT
CDR3: CASRPKGAPNEKLFF

J: TRBJ1-1
D: NA
V: TRBV7-9
size: NA
DNA: TGTGCCAGCAGCTCGTCCCGGGACACGGAGCCGAGTGAAGCTTTCTTT
CDR3: CASSSSRDTEPSEAFF

J: TRBJ2-7
D: TRBD1
V: TRBV5-1
size: NA
DNA: TGCGCCAGCAGATACGGGACAGAAAATTGCGAGCAGTACTTC
CDR3: CASRYGTENCEQYF

J: TRBJ1-1
D: TRBD1
V: TRBV2
size: few
DNA: TGTGCCAGCAGACCAGGGGGCTATACTGAAGCTTTCTTT
CDR3: CASRPGGYTEAFF

J: TRBJ2-7
D: NA
V: TRBV21-1
size: NA
DNA: TGTGCCAGCAGCAAAGGGAGAGAGCAGTACTTC
CDR3: CASSKGREQYF

J: TRBJ1-2
D: NA
V: TRBV7-6
size: NA
DNA: TGTGCCAGCAGCTTAGGTAGGGCTGGGGCCGGCTATGGCTACACCTTC
CDR3: CASSLGRAGAGYGYTF

J: TRBJ1-2
D: NA
V: TRBV6-6
size: NA
DNA: TGTGCCAGCAGTTATACGGGGTACTATGGCTACACCTTC
CDR3: CASSYTGYYGYTF

J: TRBJ2-5
D: TRBD1
V: TRBV13
size: once
DNA: TGTGCCAGCAGTGTCCAGACAGGGGGTGGGTGGACCCAGTACTTC
CDR3: CASSVQTGGGWTQYF

J: TRBJ1-2
D: NA
V: TRBV6-5
size: NA
DNA: TGTGCCAGCAGTTACTCTATCGGGGGTGAGGGGGGCTACACCTTC
CDR3: CASSYSIGGEGGYTF

J: TRBJ1-6
D: NA
V: TRBV4-2
size: NA
DNA: TGTGCCAGCAGCCAAGAGAAGCACGAGGGTTCACCCCTCCACTTT
CDR3: CASSQEKHEGSPLHF

J: TRBJ1-2
D: NA
V: TRBV7-9
size: NA
DNA: TGTGCCAGCAGCTTACAGGGGTACTATGGCTACACCTTC
CDR3: CASSLQGYYGYTF

J: TRBJ2-3
D: TRBD2
V: TRBV2
size: NA
DNA: TGTGCCGGCAATCTAGCGGGGGTGGGCACAGATACGCAGTATTTT
CDR3: CAGNLAGVGTDTQYF

J: TRBJ2-7
D: NA
V: TRBV12-2
size: NA
DNA: TGTGCAAGTCGCTTAGCCCCCCAGGATGACTACGAGCAGTACTTC
CDR3: CASRLAPQDDYEQYF

J: TRBJ2-6
D: NA
V: TRBV7-2
size: few
DNA: TGTGCCAGCAGCTTGTCGAGGTTCAACTCTGGGGCCAACGTCCTGACTTTC
CDR3: CASSLSRFNSGANVLTF

J: TRBJ2-3
D: NA
V: TRBV7-2
size: NA
DNA: TGTGCCAGCAGCTCCCCTCAGGTATCAGATACGCAGTATTTT
CDR3: CASSSPQVSDTQYF

J: TRBJ2-1
D: NA
V: TRBV19
size: NA
DNA: TGTGCCAGTAGTATGGGGGGTACCTACAATGAGCAGTTCTTC
CDR3: CASSMGGTYNEQFF

J: TRBJ2-7
D: TRBD1
V: TRBV13
size: NA
DNA: TGTGCCAGCAGCTTGGAGACAGGGTTTCCCTACGAGCAGTACTTC
CDR3: CASSLETGFPYEQYF

J: TRBJ2-5
D: TRBD1
V: TRBV2
size: NA
DNA: TGTGCCAGCGGACAGGGGACGGAGACCCAGTACTTC
CDR3: CASGQGTETQYF

J: TRBJ2-2
D: TRBD1
V: TRBV11-3
size: NA
DNA: TGTGCCAGCAGCATAACCGCCACCGGGACAGGGAACACCGGGGAGCTGTTTTTT
CDR3: CASSITATGTGNTGELFF

J: TRBJ1-2
D: NA
V: TRBV6-5
size: NA
DNA: TGTGCCAGCAGTTACGGCGGAACCTATGGCTACACCTTC
CDR3: CASSYGGTYGYTF

J: TRBJ2-5
D: TRBD1
V: TRBV4-3
size: NA
DNA: TGCGCCAGCAGCCAACAGGGGGCGAAGGGAGAGACCCAGTACTTC
CDR3: CASSQQGAKGETQYF

J: TRBJ2-7
D: TRBD2
V: TRBV11-2
size: NA
DNA: TGTGCCAGCAGCTTGGGACTAGCGTCGGGGGAGCAGTACTTC
CDR3: CASSLGLASGEQYF

J: TRBJ2-3
D: TRBD2
V: TRBV5-1
size: NA
DNA: TGCGCCAGCAGCTCCGTGCTGAGTATTGGGGGGGGGAGCACAGATACGCAGTATTTT
CDR3: CASSSVLSIGGGSTDTQYF

J: TRBJ2-3
D: NA
V: TRBV6-6
size: once
DNA: TGTGCCAGCAGTTACTGGCCCCCGTGGGATACGCAGTATTTT
CDR3: CASSYWPPWDTQYF

J: TRBJ2-2
D: NA
V: TRBV19
size: few
DNA: TGTGCCAGTACTACTAGGGGGGGCGCGTACACCGGGGAGCTGTTTTTT
CDR3: CASTTRGGAYTGELFF

J: TRBJ2-1
D: TRBD2
V: TRBV6-4
size: NA
DNA: TGTGCCAGCAGTCCCTCCCCCGGGGGGTTGTACAATGAGCAGTTCTTC
CDR3: CASSPSPGGLYNEQFF

J: TRBJ1-1
D: NA
V: TRBV25-1
size: NA
DNA: TGTGCCAGCAGTGACCCTCATGGGACAAGGGCTGAAGCTTTCTTT
CDR3: CASSDPHGTRAEAFF

J: TRBJ2-1
D: TRBD1
V: TRBV4-1
size: NA
DNA: TGCGCCAGCAGCCAAATTTGGGACAGCTCCTACAATGAGCAGTTCTTC
CDR3: CASSQIWDSSYNEQFF

J: TRBJ2-1
D: TRBD1
V: TRBV7-2
size: NA
DNA: TGTGCCAGCAGTTCGGGAACAGGGGGTTACAATGAGCAGTTCTTC
CDR3: CASSSGTGGYNEQFF

J: TRBJ2-4
D: TRBD2
V: TRBV18
size: NA
DNA: TGTGCCAGCTCACCTCGACTAGCAGGAGAAAACATTCAGTACTTC
CDR3: CASSPRLAGENIQYF

J: TRBJ1-6
D: TRBD1
V: TRBV25-1
size: NA
DNA: TGTGCCAGCAGTGAATCTCCAGGGGGCGCGTTATCACCCCTCCACTTT
CDR3: CASSESPGGALSPLHF

J: TRBJ1-6
D: NA
V: TRBV27
size: NA
DNA: TGTGCCAGTACTCGAGGATCGAGCTCCTATAATTCACCCCTCCACTTT
CDR3: CASTRGSSSYNSPLHF

J: TRBJ2-7
D: TRBD2
V: TRBV6-5
size: NA
DNA: TGTGCCAGCAGACCAACGGGACTAGCGGGGCTCGAGCAGTACTTC
CDR3: CASRPTGLAGLEQYF

J: TRBJ1-6
D: TRBD1
V: TRBV4-1
size: NA
DNA: TGCGCCAGCAGCCGGACAGGAAATTCACCCCTCCACTTT
CDR3: CASSRTGNSPLHF

J: TRBJ2-7
D: NA
V: TRBV28
size: once
DNA: TGTGCCAGCAGCCAGTCTTTAGGAGGGCTCGAGCAGTACTTC
CDR3: CASSQSLGGLEQYF

J: TRBJ2-5
D: NA
V: TRBV19
size: NA
DNA: TGTGCCAGTAGTATTAAGCGGGTTGGGCGGGGAGTAGGAGAGACCCAGTACTTC
CDR3: CASSIKRVGRGVGETQYF

J: TRBJ2-5
D: TRBD2
V: TRBV2
size: NA
DNA: TGTGCCAGCAGTCGACTAGCGGGGGGGTCAGAGACCCAGTACTTC
CDR3: CASSRLAGGSETQYF

J: TRBJ1-1
D: NA
V: TRBV7-2
size: NA
DNA: TGTGCCAGCAGCTTAGCCGGTGACACTGAAGCTTTCTTT
CDR3: CASSLAGDTEAFF

J: TRBJ2-7
D: NA
V: TRBV9
size: NA
DNA: TGTGCCAGCAGCGTAGGGGCAGGGGCCTACGAGCAGTACTTC
CDR3: CASSVGAGAYEQYF

J: TRBJ1-2
D: NA
V: TRBV19
size: NA
DNA: TGTGCCAGTAGTATCGGGGTTGGGGGCTACACCTTC
CDR3: CASSIGVGGYTF